Listed below are T cell receptor beta chains from one sample, sequenced in a study of shared clonotypes between healthy human individuals. Produced via immunoSEQ multiplex PCR; TCRdb's table is partial and in-frame only. The sample yields fewer than 550,000 clones, over 75% seen once. The sample consisted of PBMCs. These receptors were collected from a woman aged 40 to 55 in good health. Some clones in this sample may be carry-over from other donors' samples. Both conserved end residues are part of each CDR3. D genes are given only for firm matches. Size values are once, few and many counts, or a class for expanded clones, and some rows have none.

CDR3 DNA: TGTGCCAGCAGCTTCACAGCTAGCACAGATACGCAGTATTTT
CDR3 protein: CASSFTASTDTQYF
V gene: TRBV7-9
D gene: -
J gene: TRBJ2-3
clone size: few

CDR3 DNA: TGTGCCAGCAGCTTAAATGCGGGTCCACAAGAGACCCAGTACTTC
CDR3 protein: CASSLNAGPQETQYF
V gene: TRBV7-3
D gene: -
J gene: TRBJ2-5
clone size: -

CDR3 DNA: TGTGCCAGCAGCCAAGTTGGTAAGGGGTCCTACGAGCAGTACTTC
CDR3 protein: CASSQVGKGSYEQYF
V gene: TRBV4-2
D gene: -
J gene: TRBJ2-7
clone size: -

CDR3 DNA: TGCGCCAGCAGTGTCCTAAAGAACACCGGGGAGCTGTTTTTT
CDR3 protein: CASSVLKNTGELFF
V gene: TRBV10-1
D gene: -
J gene: TRBJ2-2
clone size: -

CDR3 DNA: TGTGCCAGCAGCGCGACCGAGTCTGCCTATGGCTACACCTTC
CDR3 protein: CASSATESAYGYTF
V gene: TRBV11-2
D gene: -
J gene: TRBJ1-2
clone size: few

CDR3 DNA: TGCGCCAGCAGCCCCTCTAGCGGAAACAATGAGCAGTTCTTC
CDR3 protein: CASSPSSGNNEQFF
V gene: TRBV5-1
D gene: TRBD2
J gene: TRBJ2-1
clone size: -

CDR3 DNA: TGTGCCAGCAGACAAAACCTGGGACGGAGGAACACTGAAGCTTTCTTT
CDR3 protein: CASRQNLGRRNTEAFF
V gene: TRBV28
D gene: -
J gene: TRBJ1-1
clone size: few

CDR3 DNA: TGTGCCAGCAGCTTCGGCAACAATCAGCCCCAGCATTTT
CDR3 protein: CASSFGNNQPQHF
V gene: TRBV7-2
D gene: -
J gene: TRBJ1-5
clone size: -

CDR3 DNA: TGTGCCAGCAGTTACGGGCAGGGGGTCGGCGACGAGCAGTACTTC
CDR3 protein: CASSYGQGVGDEQYF
V gene: TRBV6-5
D gene: TRBD1
J gene: TRBJ2-7
clone size: -

CDR3 DNA: TGTGCCAGCAGTCCCCGACAGGGGAACTATGGCTACACCTTC
CDR3 protein: CASSPRQGNYGYTF
V gene: TRBV6-1
D gene: TRBD1
J gene: TRBJ1-2
clone size: -

CDR3 DNA: TGTGCCAGCAGCCACCGAGGAGGGTTTGGGAACATTCAGTACTTC
CDR3 protein: CASSHRGGFGNIQYF
V gene: TRBV14
D gene: -
J gene: TRBJ2-4
clone size: -

CDR3 DNA: TGTGCCAGCAGCGGGCTAGAAACTTATTCCGGGACTAGCGGAGAGCAGTTCTTC
CDR3 protein: CASSGLETYSGTSGEQFF
V gene: TRBV9
D gene: TRBD2
J gene: TRBJ2-1
clone size: few

CDR3 DNA: TGTGCCTGGAGTGTAAAAGGTAGCGGGAGCTCAGATACGCAGTATTTT
CDR3 protein: CAWSVKGSGSSDTQYF
V gene: TRBV30
D gene: TRBD2
J gene: TRBJ2-3
clone size: -

CDR3 DNA: TGTGCCAGCAGCTTAAGAGGGGGACAGAACTCTGGAAACACCATATATTTT
CDR3 protein: CASSLRGGQNSGNTIYF
V gene: TRBV7-2
D gene: TRBD1
J gene: TRBJ1-3
clone size: few

CDR3 DNA: TGTGCCAGCAGCGCATCTAGCGGGGGTGACAATGAGCAGTTCTTC
CDR3 protein: CASSASSGGDNEQFF
V gene: TRBV2
D gene: TRBD2
J gene: TRBJ2-1
clone size: -

CDR3 DNA: TGTGCCAGCAGTGCAGAATGGCGGGTGGGCAACTATGGCTACACCTTC
CDR3 protein: CASSAEWRVGNYGYTF
V gene: TRBV6-1
D gene: -
J gene: TRBJ1-2
clone size: -

CDR3 DNA: TGCGCCAGCAGCTTGGCCAGAGATACGCAGTATTTT
CDR3 protein: CASSLARDTQYF
V gene: TRBV5-1
D gene: -
J gene: TRBJ2-3
clone size: -

CDR3 DNA: TGTGCCAGCAGTCGGGTGGGCTCCTACGAGCAGTGCTTC
CDR3 protein: CASSRVGSYEQCF
V gene: TRBV2
D gene: -
J gene: TRBJ2-7
clone size: -

CDR3 DNA: TGTGCCTGGAGTGGGTGGTACTCCTACGAGCAGTACTTC
CDR3 protein: CAWSGWYSYEQYF
V gene: TRBV30
D gene: -
J gene: TRBJ2-7
clone size: -

CDR3 DNA: TGTGCCAGCAGCCCCCGGACTAGCACAGATACGCAGTATTTT
CDR3 protein: CASSPRTSTDTQYF
V gene: TRBV9
D gene: -
J gene: TRBJ2-3
clone size: once

CDR3 DNA: TGTGCCAGCAGTTCCGGTGGGGGCTGGCAGCCCCAGCATTTT
CDR3 protein: CASSSGGGWQPQHF
V gene: TRBV28
D gene: -
J gene: TRBJ1-5
clone size: -

CDR3 DNA: TGTGCCAGCAGCTTGTTTGTGAGTCCAGATACGCAGTATTTT
CDR3 protein: CASSLFVSPDTQYF
V gene: TRBV5-6
D gene: -
J gene: TRBJ2-3
clone size: -

CDR3 DNA: TGTGCCAGCAGCTCTAGCCGGACAGCTCGAGGGGAAGCTTTCTTT
CDR3 protein: CASSSSRTARGEAFF
V gene: TRBV11-2
D gene: -
J gene: TRBJ1-1
clone size: -

CDR3 DNA: TGCGCCAGCAGTGAGCAGGGGACCTATGGCTACACCTTC
CDR3 protein: CASSEQGTYGYTF
V gene: TRBV10-2
D gene: -
J gene: TRBJ1-2
clone size: -

CDR3 DNA: TGTGCCTGGCAGGGACAGACTAACTATGGCTACACCTTC
CDR3 protein: CAWQGQTNYGYTF
V gene: TRBV30
D gene: TRBD1
J gene: TRBJ1-2
clone size: -

CDR3 DNA: TGCAGTGCTTTGTACCAAGAGACCCAGTACTTC
CDR3 protein: CSALYQETQYF
V gene: TRBV20-1
D gene: -
J gene: TRBJ2-5
clone size: -

CDR3 DNA: TGTGCCAGCAGTTTAGGGGGAGCACCCCAAAGACGGCCCCAGCATTTT
CDR3 protein: CASSLGGAPQRRPQHF
V gene: TRBV28
D gene: -
J gene: TRBJ1-5
clone size: -

CDR3 DNA: TGTGCCAGCAGACAAATTAGAAATAAGTGGTTGGTACAGGGCCCCAACGAGCAGTACTTC
CDR3 protein: CASRQIRNKWLVQGPNEQYF
V gene: TRBV14
D gene: -
J gene: TRBJ2-7
clone size: -

CDR3 DNA: TGTGCCAGCTCACCAGGGGGCACAGGTAATGAAAAACTGTTTTTT
CDR3 protein: CASSPGGTGNEKLFF
V gene: TRBV18
D gene: -
J gene: TRBJ1-4
clone size: once

CDR3 DNA: TGTGCCAGCAGCCCCAGAGGGGGGGGCACTGAAGCTTTCTTT
CDR3 protein: CASSPRGGGTEAFF
V gene: TRBV9
D gene: -
J gene: TRBJ1-1
clone size: -

CDR3 DNA: TGTGCCAGTAGTCCCAAGCCGGGACACCAACTAGCGGGAGTCAACAATGAGCAGTTCTTC
CDR3 protein: CASSPKPGHQLAGVNNEQFF
V gene: TRBV19
D gene: TRBD2
J gene: TRBJ2-1
clone size: -

CDR3 DNA: TGTGCAAGTCGCCCCCCCCCGCGTCTGAGTGGAAACATTCAGTACTTC
CDR3 protein: CASRPPPRLSGNIQYF
V gene: TRBV12-2
D gene: -
J gene: TRBJ2-4
clone size: -

CDR3 DNA: TGTGCCAGCAGCAGATCACAGGGGGTTGCCAAAAACATTCAGTACTTC
CDR3 protein: CASSRSQGVAKNIQYF
V gene: TRBV5-4
D gene: TRBD1
J gene: TRBJ2-4
clone size: -

CDR3 DNA: TGTGCCTGGAGTGAACCAACGACTCTCGATCAGCCCCAGCATTTT
CDR3 protein: CAWSEPTTLDQPQHF
V gene: TRBV30
D gene: -
J gene: TRBJ1-5
clone size: -

CDR3 DNA: TGTGCCAGCAGCTTAGAGGCTACAGGGACAGATACGCAGTATTTT
CDR3 protein: CASSLEATGTDTQYF
V gene: TRBV7-2
D gene: -
J gene: TRBJ2-3
clone size: -

CDR3 DNA: TGCGCCAGCAGTCGGGGTGTCAGTACTGAAGCCTTCTTT
CDR3 protein: CASSRGVSTEAFF
V gene: TRBV10-1
D gene: -
J gene: TRBJ1-1
clone size: -

CDR3 DNA: TGTGCCAGCAGTGACAAAGGGGGGTCTGGGGCCAACGTCCTGACTTTC
CDR3 protein: CASSDKGGSGANVLTF
V gene: TRBV6-4
D gene: -
J gene: TRBJ2-6
clone size: -

CDR3 DNA: TGCGCCAGCAGCCAGTGGGATGACGCCGGGGAGCTGTTTTTT
CDR3 protein: CASSQWDDAGELFF
V gene: TRBV4-1
D gene: -
J gene: TRBJ2-2
clone size: -

CDR3 DNA: TGTGCCAGCAGCTTAGCTCTAGCGGGCTACAATGAGCAGTTCTTC
CDR3 protein: CASSLALAGYNEQFF
V gene: TRBV7-2
D gene: TRBD2
J gene: TRBJ2-1
clone size: once

CDR3 DNA: TGTGCCAGCAGTGCGACGTGGACAGGGGTTGACGGCTACACCTTC
CDR3 protein: CASSATWTGVDGYTF
V gene: TRBV6-1
D gene: TRBD1
J gene: TRBJ1-2
clone size: -

CDR3 DNA: TGTGCCAGCAGCCTACAGGGAAACACTGAAGCTTTCTTT
CDR3 protein: CASSLQGNTEAFF
V gene: TRBV5-4
D gene: -
J gene: TRBJ1-1
clone size: -

CDR3 DNA: TGTGCCAGCAGCTTTACCGGCTTTGAAGCTTTCTTT
CDR3 protein: CASSFTGFEAFF
V gene: TRBV7-9
D gene: -
J gene: TRBJ1-1
clone size: -

CDR3 DNA: TGTGCCAGCAGCATTCTACAAGCCCGCTCGTCAGATACGCAGTATTTT
CDR3 protein: CASSILQARSSDTQYF
V gene: TRBV2
D gene: -
J gene: TRBJ2-3
clone size: -

CDR3 DNA: TGTGCCTGGAGGCTGGGACAGGGGCCCACTGAAGCTTTCTTT
CDR3 protein: CAWRLGQGPTEAFF
V gene: TRBV30
D gene: TRBD1
J gene: TRBJ1-1
clone size: -

CDR3 DNA: TGTGCTAGTGGTTTACCCAACTTGGGGGAGCAGTTCTTC
CDR3 protein: CASGLPNLGEQFF
V gene: TRBV12-5
D gene: -
J gene: TRBJ2-1
clone size: -

CDR3 DNA: TGTGCCAGCAGCCAACTTTCCCGGGATGAGCAGTTCTTC
CDR3 protein: CASSQLSRDEQFF
V gene: TRBV14
D gene: -
J gene: TRBJ2-1
clone size: -

CDR3 DNA: TGTGCTAGTGGTCTCGGGACTAGCGGGATCAATGAGCAGTTCTTC
CDR3 protein: CASGLGTSGINEQFF
V gene: TRBV12-5
D gene: TRBD2
J gene: TRBJ2-1
clone size: -

CDR3 DNA: TGTGCCAGCACCCAGGGGGGACTAGGGGGCGATACGCAGTATTTT
CDR3 protein: CASTQGGLGGDTQYF
V gene: TRBV7-3
D gene: -
J gene: TRBJ2-3
clone size: -

CDR3 DNA: TGCGCCAGCAGCTTGGAGACCCCAATTGGCTATGGCTACACCTTC
CDR3 protein: CASSLETPIGYGYTF
V gene: TRBV5-1
D gene: -
J gene: TRBJ1-2
clone size: -

CDR3 DNA: TGTGCCAGCAGCATGGACAGGAACCTTCTCTCTAGCAATCAGCCCCAGCATTTT
CDR3 protein: CASSMDRNLLSSNQPQHF
V gene: TRBV7-8
D gene: TRBD1
J gene: TRBJ1-5
clone size: -

CDR3 DNA: TGTGCCAGCAGCAAAGGGTATAGGATCCCCGGCGGGGAGCTGTTTTTT
CDR3 protein: CASSKGYRIPGGELFF
V gene: TRBV21-1
D gene: -
J gene: TRBJ2-2
clone size: -

CDR3 DNA: TGTGCCTGGAGTGCCGGACAGGTGAATCAGCCCCAGCATTTT
CDR3 protein: CAWSAGQVNQPQHF
V gene: TRBV30
D gene: TRBD1
J gene: TRBJ1-5
clone size: -

CDR3 DNA: TGTGCCAGCAGCCCCACGCCCTTAGGCAGGGTGGCTGCTTTCTTT
CDR3 protein: CASSPTPLGRVAAFF
V gene: TRBV28
D gene: -
J gene: TRBJ1-1
clone size: -

CDR3 DNA: TGTGCCAGCAGCTTAGCGCCGGGCACTGAAGCTTTCTTT
CDR3 protein: CASSLAPGTEAFF
V gene: TRBV7-2
D gene: -
J gene: TRBJ1-1
clone size: few